This T cell receptor beta chain appears in the sequencing data of a study of identifying expanded T cells in peripheral blood. Findings of the study overall: Over around two and four weeks, about 16 and 20 clones changed, versus 1.2 between replicates.

V dropped 4 bases and J dropped 6; count of bases not matched to a gene: 3. CDR1 MGHRA and CDR2 YSYEKL come from the germline V gene. The CDR3 has 13 amino acids. Some clones are missing from TCRdb's copy, which holds only in-frame ones; the method was immunoSEQ multiplex PCR. The repertoire consists of 45,000 to 75,000 clones, with around 86% occurring once and the leading ten covering approximately 17%. A word on this clone: Its antigen remains unknown.

The receptor was derived from a person aged 18 to 75 in good health. Sequencing was carried out using blood. The rearrangement uses TRBV4-1 and TRBJ1-2; 9 positions agree with TRBD1. DNA for the CDR3: TGCGCCAGCAGCCCCCGGACAGGGGATGGCTACACCTTC. It yields the protein CASSPRTGDGYTF.